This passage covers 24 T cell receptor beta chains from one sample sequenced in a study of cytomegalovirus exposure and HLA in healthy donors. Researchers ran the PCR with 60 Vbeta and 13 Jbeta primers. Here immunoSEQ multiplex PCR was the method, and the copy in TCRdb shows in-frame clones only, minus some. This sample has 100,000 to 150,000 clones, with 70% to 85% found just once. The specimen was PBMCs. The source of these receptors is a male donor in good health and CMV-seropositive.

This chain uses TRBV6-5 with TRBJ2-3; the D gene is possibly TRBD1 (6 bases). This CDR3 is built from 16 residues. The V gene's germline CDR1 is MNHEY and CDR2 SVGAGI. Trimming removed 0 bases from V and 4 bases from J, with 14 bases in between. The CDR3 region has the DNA TGTGCCAGCAGTTACTCGTCCCGGACAGCCCCAGATACGCAGTATTTT. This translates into CASSYSSRTAPDTQYF.

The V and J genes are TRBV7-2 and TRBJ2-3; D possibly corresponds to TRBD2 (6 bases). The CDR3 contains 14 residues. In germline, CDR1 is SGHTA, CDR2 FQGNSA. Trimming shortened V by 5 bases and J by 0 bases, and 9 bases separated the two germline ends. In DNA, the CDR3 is TGTGCCAGCAGCATAAGCGGGAGCACAGATACGCAGTATTTT. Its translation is CASSISGSTDTQYF.

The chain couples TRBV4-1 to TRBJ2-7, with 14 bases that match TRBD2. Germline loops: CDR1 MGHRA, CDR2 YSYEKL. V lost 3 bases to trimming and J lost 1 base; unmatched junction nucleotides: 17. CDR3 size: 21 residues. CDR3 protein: CASSQRDTGLAGGTRSYEQYF. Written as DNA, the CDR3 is TGCGCCAGCAGCCAGCGTGATACTGGACTAGCGGGAGGAACACGTTCCTACGAGCAGTACTTC.

Here the CDR3 reads CASWWELNTEAFF. The DNA for the CDR3 is TGTGCCAGCTGGTGGGAGTTGAACACTGAAGCTTTCTTT. J is TRBJ1-1 and V is TRBV21-1. TRBV21-1 is flagged as a pseudogene. The CDR3 spans 13 residues.

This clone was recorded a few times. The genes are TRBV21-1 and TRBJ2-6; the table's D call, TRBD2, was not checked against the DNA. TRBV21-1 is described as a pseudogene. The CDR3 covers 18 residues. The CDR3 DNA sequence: TGTGCCAGCAGCAAACCCGGGACTACCAGCTCTGGGGCCAACGTCCTGACTTTC. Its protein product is CASSKPGTTSSGANVLTF.

CDR3 residues: CASSLERVVNEQFF. The DNA of the CDR3 is TGCGCCAGCAGCTTGGAGAGGGTGGTCAATGAGCAGTTCTTC. V usage is TRBV5-1 and J usage is TRBJ2-1; D is possibly TRBD2 (5 bases). The CDR3 is 14 amino acids. The germline CDR1 and CDR2 sequences are SGHRS and YFSETQ. Between the trimmed V and J ends, which lost 0 bases and 6 bases, there was a span of 10 bases. Together with reference TRBV5-1 and TRBJ2-1, the CDR3 gives the full variable domain: KAGVTQTPRYLIKTRGQQVTLSCSPISGHRSVSWYQQTPGQGLQFLFEYFSETQRNKGNFPGRFSGRQFSNSRSEMNVSTLELGDSALYLCASSLERVVNEQFFGPGTRLTVL.

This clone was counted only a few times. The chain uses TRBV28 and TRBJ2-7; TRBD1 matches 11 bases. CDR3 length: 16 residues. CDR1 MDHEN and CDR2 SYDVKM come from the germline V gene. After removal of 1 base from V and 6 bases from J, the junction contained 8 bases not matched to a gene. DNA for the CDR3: TGTGCCAGCAGTTTATTAATTGGGACAGGGGGGGTCGAGCAGTACTTC. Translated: CASSLLIGTGGVEQYF.

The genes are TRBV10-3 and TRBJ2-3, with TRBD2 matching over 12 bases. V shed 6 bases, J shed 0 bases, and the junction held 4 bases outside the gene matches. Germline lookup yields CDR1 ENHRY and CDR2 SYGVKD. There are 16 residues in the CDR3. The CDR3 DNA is TGTGCCATCAGCCCAGGACTAGCGGGGAGCACAGATACGCAGTATTTT. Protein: CAISPGLAGSTDTQYF.

The CDR3 protein is CASSPWTGGTDTQYF. The DNA of the CDR3 is TGTGCCAGCAGCCCGTGGACAGGGGGCACAGATACGCAGTATTTT. The rearrangement links TRBV5-4 to TRBJ2-3; 9 bases agree with TRBD1. The ends lost 4 bases at V and 1 base at J; junction bases unmatched: 4. The CDR3 covers 15 residues. Germline CDR1 is SGHNT and CDR2 is YYREEE (reference sequence).

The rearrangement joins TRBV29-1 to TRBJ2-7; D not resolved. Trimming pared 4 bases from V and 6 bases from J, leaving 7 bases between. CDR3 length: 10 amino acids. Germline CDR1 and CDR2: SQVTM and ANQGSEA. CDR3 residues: CSVASPEQYF. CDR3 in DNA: TGCAGCGTTGCCTCTCCCGAGCAGTACTTC.

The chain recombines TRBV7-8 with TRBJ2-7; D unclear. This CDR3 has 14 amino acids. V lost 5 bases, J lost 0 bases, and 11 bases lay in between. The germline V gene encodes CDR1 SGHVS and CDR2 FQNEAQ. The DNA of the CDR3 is TGTGCCAGCAGCCCTCTTATGAGCTCCTACGAGCAGTACTTC. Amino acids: CASSPLMSSYEQYF.

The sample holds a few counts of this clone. The CDR3 DNA reads as TGTGCCAGCAGTCCGACTAGCGGGAAAGACTACGAGCAGTACTTC. It yields the protein CASSPTSGKDYEQYF. The chain joins TRBV6-5 to TRBJ2-7; TRBD2 matches at 11 bases. Per germline, CDR1 MNHEY and CDR2 SVGAGI. V was clipped by 5 bases and J by 3 bases; unmatched bases: 6. The length of the CDR3 is 15 residues.

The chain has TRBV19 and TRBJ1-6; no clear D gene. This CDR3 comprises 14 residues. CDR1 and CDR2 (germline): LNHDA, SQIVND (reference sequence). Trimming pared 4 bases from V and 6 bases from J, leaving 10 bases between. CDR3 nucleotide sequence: TGTGCCAGTAGTACCACCTGGGCTAATTCACCCCTCCACTTT. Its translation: CASSTTWANSPLHF.

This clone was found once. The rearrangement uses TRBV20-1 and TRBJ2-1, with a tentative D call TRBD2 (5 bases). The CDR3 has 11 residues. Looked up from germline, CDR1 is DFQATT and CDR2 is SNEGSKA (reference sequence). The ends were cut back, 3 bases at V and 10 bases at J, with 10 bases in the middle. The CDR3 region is CSASRRAEQFF. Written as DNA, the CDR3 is TGCAGTGCTAGTAGGCGGGCAGAGCAGTTCTTC.

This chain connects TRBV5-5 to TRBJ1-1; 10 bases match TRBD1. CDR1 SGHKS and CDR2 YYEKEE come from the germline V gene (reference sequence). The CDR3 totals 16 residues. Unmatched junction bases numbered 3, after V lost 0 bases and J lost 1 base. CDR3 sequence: CASSLGTGGGNTEAFF. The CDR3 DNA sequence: TGTGCCAGCAGCTTGGGGACAGGGGGTGGGAACACTGAAGCTTTCTTT.

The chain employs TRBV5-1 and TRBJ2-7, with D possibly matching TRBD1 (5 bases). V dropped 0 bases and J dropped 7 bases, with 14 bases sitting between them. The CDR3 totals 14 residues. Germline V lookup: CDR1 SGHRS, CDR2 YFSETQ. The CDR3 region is CASSLVAGPGEQYF. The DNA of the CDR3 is TGCGCCAGCAGCTTGGTGGCAGGGCCTGGTGAGCAGTACTTC.

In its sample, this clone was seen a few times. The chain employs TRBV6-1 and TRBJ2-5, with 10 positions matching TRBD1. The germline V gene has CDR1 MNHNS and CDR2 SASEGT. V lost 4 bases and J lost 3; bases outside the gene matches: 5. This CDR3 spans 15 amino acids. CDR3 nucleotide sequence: TGTGCCAGCAGTGTATCCGGGACAGGGGAAGAGACCCAGTACTTC. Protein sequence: CASSVSGTGEETQYF.

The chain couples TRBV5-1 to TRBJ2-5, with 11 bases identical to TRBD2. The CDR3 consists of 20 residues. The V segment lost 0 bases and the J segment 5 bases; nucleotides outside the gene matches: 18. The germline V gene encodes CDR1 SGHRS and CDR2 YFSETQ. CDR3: CASSLARTSGRTRQVETQYF. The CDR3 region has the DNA TGCGCCAGCAGCTTGGCCCGGACTAGCGGGCGGACCCGACAAGTGGAGACCCAGTACTTC.

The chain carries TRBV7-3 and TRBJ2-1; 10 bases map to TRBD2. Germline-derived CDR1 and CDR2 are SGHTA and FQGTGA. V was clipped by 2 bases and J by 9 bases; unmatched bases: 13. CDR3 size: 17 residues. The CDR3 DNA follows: TGTGCCAGCAGCTTATATCCTAGCGGGAGTGGTGGTGGTGAGCAGTTCTTC. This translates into CASSLYPSGSGGGEQFF.

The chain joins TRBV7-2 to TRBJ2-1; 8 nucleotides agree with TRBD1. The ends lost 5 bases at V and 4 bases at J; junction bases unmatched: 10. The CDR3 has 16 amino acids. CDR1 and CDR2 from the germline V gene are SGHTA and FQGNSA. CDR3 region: CASSRQGQGPYNEQFF. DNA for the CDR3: TGTGCCAGCAGCCGGCAAGGACAGGGCCCGTACAATGAGCAGTTCTTC.

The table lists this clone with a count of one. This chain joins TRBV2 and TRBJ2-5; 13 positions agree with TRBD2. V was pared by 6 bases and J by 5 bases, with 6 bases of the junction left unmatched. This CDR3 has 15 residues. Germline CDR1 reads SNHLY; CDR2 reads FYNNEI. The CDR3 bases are TGTGCCAGCAGGACGACTAGCGGGGGGCGTGAGACCCAGTACTTC. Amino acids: CASRTTSGGRETQYF.

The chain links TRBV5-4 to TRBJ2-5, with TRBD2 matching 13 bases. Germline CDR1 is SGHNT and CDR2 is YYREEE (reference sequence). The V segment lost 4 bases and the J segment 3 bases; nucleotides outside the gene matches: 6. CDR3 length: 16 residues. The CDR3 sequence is CASSPGLAGNKETQYF. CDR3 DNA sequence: TGTGCCAGCAGCCCGGGACTAGCGGGAAACAAAGAGACCCAGTACTTC.

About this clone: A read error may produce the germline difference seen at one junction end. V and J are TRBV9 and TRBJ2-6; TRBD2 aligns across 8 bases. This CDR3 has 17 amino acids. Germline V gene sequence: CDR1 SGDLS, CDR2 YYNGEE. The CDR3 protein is CASSVTGGFSGANGLTF. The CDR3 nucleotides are TGTGCCAGCAGCGTAACGGGGGGGTTTTCTGGGGCCAACGGCCTGACTTTC.

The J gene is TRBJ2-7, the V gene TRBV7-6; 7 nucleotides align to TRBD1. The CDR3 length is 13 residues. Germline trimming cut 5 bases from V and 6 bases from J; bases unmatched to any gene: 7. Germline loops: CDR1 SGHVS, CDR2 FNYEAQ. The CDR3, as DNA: TGTGCCAGCAGCCTCCGACAGGGTGTCGAGCAGTACTTC. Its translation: CASSLRQGVEQYF.